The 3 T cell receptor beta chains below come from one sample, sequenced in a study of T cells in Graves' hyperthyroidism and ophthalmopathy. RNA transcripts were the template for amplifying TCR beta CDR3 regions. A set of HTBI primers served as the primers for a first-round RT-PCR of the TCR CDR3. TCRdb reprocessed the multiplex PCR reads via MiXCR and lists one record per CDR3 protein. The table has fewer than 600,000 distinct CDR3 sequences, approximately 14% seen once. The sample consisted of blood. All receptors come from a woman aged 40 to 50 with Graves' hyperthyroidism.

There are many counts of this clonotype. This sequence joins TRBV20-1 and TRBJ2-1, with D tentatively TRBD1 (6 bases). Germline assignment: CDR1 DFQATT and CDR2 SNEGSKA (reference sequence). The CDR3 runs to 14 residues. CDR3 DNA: TGCAGCTCACAGGGAGCGACAGTTTACAATGAGCAGTTCTTC. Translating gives CSSQGATVYNEQFF.

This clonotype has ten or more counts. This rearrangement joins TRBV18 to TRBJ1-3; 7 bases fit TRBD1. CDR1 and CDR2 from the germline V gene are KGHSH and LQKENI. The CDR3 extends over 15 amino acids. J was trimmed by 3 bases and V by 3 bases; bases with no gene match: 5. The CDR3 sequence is CASSPTRQGGNTIYF. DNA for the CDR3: TGTGCCAGCTCACCGACCAGACAGGGTGGAAACACCATATATTTT.

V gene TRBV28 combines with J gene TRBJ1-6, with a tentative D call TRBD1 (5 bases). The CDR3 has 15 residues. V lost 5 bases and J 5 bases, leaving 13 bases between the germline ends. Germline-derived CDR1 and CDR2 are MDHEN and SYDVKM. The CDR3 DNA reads TGTGCCAGCAGTCCCGGTTGGGGGGATAATTCACCCCTCCACTTT. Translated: CASSPGWGDNSPLHF.